The clone carrying this TCR beta chain was found a few times. Its antigen remains unknown. Germline values: CDR1 MGHDK, CDR2 SYGVNS. The CDR3 runs 14 residues. V gave up 5 bases and J gave up 0 bases, with 11 bases separating them. This specimen belongs to a study of cytomegalovirus exposure and HLA in healthy donors. Study observations and caveats: CMV serostatus was the only recorded immune exposure for donors. Cytomegalovirus-associated status was assigned to roughly 160 TCR beta chains.

Researchers ran the PCR with 60 Vbeta and 13 Jbeta primers. The method was immunoSEQ multiplex PCR; TCRdb's version includes in-frame clones alone and lacks a portion of them. Of about 150,000 clones listed, 75% to 80% were seen once; the top ten hold 2.5% to 3.5%. What was sequenced was PBMCs. The receptor comes from a man in his forties in good health and CMV-seropositive. This sequence joins TRBV25-1 and TRBJ2-7, with D possibly matching TRBD1 (6 bases). Here the CDR3 reads CASSRTGSSYEQYF. The CDR3 nucleotides read TGTGCCAGCAGTAGAACAGGGAGCTCCTACGAGCAGTACTTC.